This TCR beta chain was recovered during a study of blood T cell repertoires in COVID-19. Study overall: The United States, Italy and Spain were the sources of the acute and convalescent COVID-19 samples. From T cells, B-cell-depleted T cells, or PBMCs came the material, which was cDNA or gDNA.

Study processing details: Nucleated cell counts were estimated from reference gene primer amplification. The protocol was immunoSEQ multiplex PCR, while the TCRdb copy is restricted to in-frame clones and leaves out a portion. That table gives V, J and clone size, and the DNA gave D and trimming. Counted here are some 250,000 clones, around nine tenths occurring once; the ten biggest clones make up 0.9% to 1%. The V gene lost 5 bases and the J gene lost 4 bases, with 8 bases spanning the gap. Germline assignment: CDR1 SGHTA and CDR2 FQGNSA. This CDR3 is built from 13 residues. The sequenced material came from peripheral blood. The sequence derives from a middle-aged woman who had recovered from COVID-19. The V and J genes are TRBV7-2 and TRBJ2-2; a possible D gene is TRBD2 (5 bases). Written as DNA, the CDR3 is TGTGCCAGCAGCCCCGGGGTCACCGGGGAGCTGTTTTTT. Its translation is CASSPGVTGELFF.